Below, 18 T cell receptor beta chains from the same sample are listed, as sequenced in a study of radiotherapy plus CTLA-4 blockade in lung cancer. Assay: immunoSEQ multiplex PCR; the TCRdb copy retains only in-frame clones and omits some. In the table there are about 68,000 clones, around 80% of which are singletons. The sequencing used peripheral blood, collected from a patient treated with radiotherapy plus ipilimumab. The receptors were gathered from a human donor with non-small cell lung cancer who had a complete response to radiotherapy plus ipilimumab.

This chain uses TRBV4-1 with TRBJ2-6; 10 positions agree with TRBD2. Germline CDR1 and CDR2: MGHRA and YSYEKL. Germline trimming cut 0 bases from V and 2 bases from J; bases unmatched to any gene: 4. This CDR3 spans 18 amino acids. CDR3 protein: CASSQDPSGSPGANVLTF. The DNA for the CDR3 is TGCGCCAGCAGCCAAGATCCTAGCGGGAGTCCTGGGGCCAACGTCCTGACTTTC.

The chain recombines TRBV6-5 with TRBJ2-7; 10 nucleotides align to TRBD1. Germline CDR1 is MNHEY and CDR2 is SVGAGI. Trimming cost V 6 bases and J 1 base; bases outside gene matches: 6. This CDR3 is built from 15 residues. The CDR3 nucleotides read TGTGCCAGCAGCTCCGGACAGGGGGTTTCCTACGAGCAGTACGTC. Amino acids: CASSSGQGVSYEQYV.

The chain recombines TRBV6-5 with TRBJ1-4; D is undetermined. CDR1 and CDR2 from the germline V gene are MNHEY and SVGAGI. The CDR3 runs to 11 residues. The V end was cut by 4 bases, the J end by 10 bases, with 7 bases between. The CDR3 spells CASSSSGKLFF. CDR3 DNA: TGTGCCAGCAGTTCGTCTGGAAAACTGTTTTTT.

The J gene is TRBJ1-2, the V gene TRBV4-1, with 8 bases lining up with TRBD1. The CDR3 loop spans 13 amino acids. V shed 4 bases, J shed 5 bases, and the junction held 3 bases outside the gene matches. The V gene's germline CDR1 is MGHRA and CDR2 YSYEKL. The DNA for the CDR3 is TGCGCCAGCAGCCCAGGGGGCCGGTATGGCTACACCTTC. Translation: CASSPGGRYGYTF.

CDR3 in DNA: TGTGCCAGCAGCGGTGGGACAGGGGATACCGGGGAGCTGTTTTTT. Protein: CASSGGTGDTGELFF. V and J are TRBV9 and TRBJ2-2; TRBD1 aligns across 10 bases. The J segment lost 5 bases and the V segment lost 3 bases, leaving 4 bases of the junction unmatched. Germline CDR1 is SGDLS and CDR2 is YYNGEE. The CDR3 covers 15 residues. Using reference TRBV9 and TRBJ2-2 for the parts outside the CDR3, the full variable domain is DSGVTQTPKHLITATGQRVTLRCSPRSGDLSVYWYQQSLDQGLQFLIQYYNGEERAKGNILERFSAQQFPDLHSELNLSSLELGDSALYFCASSGGTGDTGELFFGEGSRLTVL.

V gene TRBV7-2 combines with J gene TRBJ1-1, with D tentatively TRBD1 (6 bases). There are 14 residues in the CDR3. With 5 bases removed from V and 6 bases from J, the gap between germline ends came to 16 bases. Per the germline V gene, CDR1 is SGHTA and CDR2 is FQGNSA. The CDR3 DNA reads TGTGCCAGCAGCCCTAGTGGGGGGCGGCCTGAAGCTTTCTTT. Amino acids: CASSPSGGRPEAFF. The whole variable domain, remainder taken from reference TRBV7-2 and TRBJ1-1, is GAGVSQSPSNKVTEKGKDVELRCDPISGHTALYWYRQSLGQGLEFLIYFQGNSAPDKSGLPSDRFSAERTGGSVSTLTIQRTQQEDSAVYLCASSPSGGRPEAFFGQGTRLTVV.

The V and J genes are TRBV6-1 and TRBJ1-4, with TRBD1 matching over 7 bases. The germline CDR1 and CDR2 sequences are MNHNS and SASEGT. The ends lost 10 bases at V and 0 bases at J; junction bases unmatched: 8. CDR3 length: 15 residues. The CDR3 is CATLQDRSTNEKLFF. The CDR3 nucleotides read TGTGCCACACTTCAGGACAGGTCAACTAATGAAAAACTGTTTTTT.

The chain links TRBV7-2 to TRBJ2-2; tentative D call: TRBD2 (6 bases). Trimming removed 3 bases at V and 0 bases at J, with 14 bases between. Germline CDR1 and CDR2: SGHTA and FQGNSA. The CDR3 spans 17 residues. This CDR3 is CASSFGSGASNTGELFF. Here the CDR3 DNA reads TGTGCCAGCAGCTTCGGGAGCGGCGCCTCGAACACCGGGGAGCTGTTTTTT.

J is TRBJ1-4 and V is TRBV13, with D unresolved. This CDR3 has 15 amino acids. From germline, CDR1 is PRHDT and CDR2 FYEKMQ (reference sequence). The V end was cut by 3 bases, the J end by 0 bases, with 8 bases between. The CDR3 DNA is TGTGCCAGCAGCTTGAAGGCCACAACTAATGAAAAACTGTTTTTT. It encodes CASSLKATTNEKLFF.

The chain recombines TRBV4-1 with TRBJ1-4, with 7 bases matching TRBD1. V lost 2 bases and J lost 1; bases outside the gene matches: 4. Germline V gene lookup returns CDR1 MGHRA and CDR2 YSYEKL. This CDR3 region has 16 residues. Written as DNA, the CDR3 is TGCGCCAGCAGCCAACCCTACAGGGGAACTAATGAAAAACTGTTTTTT. Translating gives CASSQPYRGTNEKLFF.

The chain recombines TRBV9 with TRBJ2-3, with a weak D call TRBD1 (6 bases). The V end was cut by 4 bases, the J end by 0 bases, with 15 bases between. Germline-derived CDR1 and CDR2 are SGDLS and YYNGEE. The CDR3 has 16 amino acids. The chain's CDR3 is CASSPTPRGSTDTQYF. The CDR3 DNA is TGTGCCAGCAGCCCCACCCCGAGGGGGAGCACAGATACGCAGTATTTT.

This chain uses TRBV11-3 with TRBJ1-1; the D gene is possibly TRBD1 (5 bases). CDR1 is SGHNT and CDR2 is YENEEA in the germline V gene. The ends were cut back, 2 bases at V and 4 bases at J, with 11 bases in the middle. CDR3 size: 14 residues. The CDR3 DNA reads TGTGCCAGCAGCTTAAGGGGTTGGGGCACTGAAGCTTTCTTT. This sequence encodes CASSLRGWGTEAFF.

This chain uses TRBV7-9 with TRBJ1-3; D might be TRBD1 (5 bases). CDR3 size: 15 residues. V gave up 1 base and J gave up 3 bases, with 10 bases separating them. Germline values: CDR1 SEHNR, CDR2 FQNEAQ (reference sequence). CDR3 DNA sequence: TGTGCCAGCAGCTTAGAGAGGGGAGGTGGAAACACCATATATTTT. It encodes CASSLERGGGNTIYF.

V is TRBV5-4 and J is TRBJ2-1, with 7 bases that match TRBD1. This CDR3 region has 15 residues. Germline V lookup: CDR1 SGHNT, CDR2 YYREEE (reference sequence). The ends lost 0 bases at V and 4 bases at J; junction bases unmatched: 4. Here the CDR3 DNA reads TGTGCCAGCAGCTTGGAGGGACAGACATACAATGAGCAGTTCTTC. Translation: CASSLEGQTYNEQFF.

This chain uses TRBV6-8 with TRBJ1-5; no firm D call. V lost 5 bases and J lost 2, with 10 bases in between. Germline CDR1 reads MNHGY; CDR2 reads SAAAGT. This CDR3 is 14 amino acids long. CDR3 protein: CASSRQPRNQPQHF. CDR3 nucleotides: TGTGCCAGCAGTCGGCAACCCCGCAATCAGCCCCAGCATTTT.

V gene TRBV6-5 combines with J gene TRBJ1-1; 7 positions match TRBD1. CDR1 and CDR2 from the germline V gene are MNHEY and SVGAGI. This CDR3 spans 13 amino acids. The V segment lost 6 bases and the J segment 5 bases; nucleotides outside the gene matches: 6. The DNA for the CDR3 is TGTGCCAGCAGACGACAGGGTGTGACTGAAGCTTTCTTT. This codes for CASRRQGVTEAFF.

The chain recombines TRBV27 with TRBJ1-5; 8 bases are a match to TRBD1. The J segment lost 0 bases and the V segment lost 8 bases, leaving 6 bases of the junction unmatched. There are 15 residues in the CDR3. Germline-derived CDR1 and CDR2 are MNHEY and SMNVEV (reference sequence). The CDR3 DNA sequence: TGTGCCAGCGGCTGGACAGGGAATAGCAATCAGCCCCAGCATTTT. It translates to CASGWTGNSNQPQHF.

The CDR3 here is CASSYSTGWTGELFF. The DNA for the CDR3 is TGTGCCAGCAGTTACAGTACAGGGTGGACCGGGGAGCTGTTTTTT. The chain uses TRBV6-5 and TRBJ2-2; the D gene is possibly TRBD1 (6 bases). Between the trimmed V and J ends, which lost 2 bases and 5 bases, there was a span of 12 bases. CDR1 MNHEY and CDR2 SVGAGI come from the germline V gene. The CDR3 contains 15 residues.